A selection of T cell receptor beta chains follows, all from one sample in a study of T cells after posttransplantation cyclophosphamide. Using immunoSEQ multiplex PCR, the repertoire was profiled, and TCRdb retains in-frame clones only, with some absent. The repertoire shows tens of thousands of clones, none seen only once; the top ten take roughly 6.7%. Sequenced sample: PBMCs. These receptor sequences come from a woman in her fifties or sixties in good health and a related stem cell transplant donor. Each CDR3 is given with its conserved first and last residue. The order of the fields is clone size, D gene, V gene, J gene, CDR3 protein, CDR3 DNA. The D gene is left open where the match is weak. Clone sizes are given selectively: once, few, many, or a class where the clone is expanded.

few	TRBD1	TRBV2	TRBJ1-5	CASTRTGGPDQPQHF	TGTGCCAGCACTCGAACAGGGGGTCCTGATCAGCCCCAGCATTTT
.	TRBD1	TRBV10-3	TRBJ1-2	CAISDPGTGGRFNYGYTF	TGTGCCATCAGTGACCCCGGGACAGGGGGCCGGTTTAACTATGGCTACACCTTC
many	.	TRBV12-3/TRBV12-4	TRBJ1-2	CASSLGARYGYTF	TGTGCCAGCAGTTTAGGTGCTAGGTATGGCTACACCTTC
many	.	TRBV4-1	TRBJ2-1	CASSLLLRDNEQFF	TGCGCCAGCAGCCTCCTCCTCCGGGACAATGAGCAGTTCTTC
many	TRBD2	TRBV4-1	TRBJ2-6	CASSQGLARAPSGANVLTF	TGCGCCAGCAGCCAAGGACTAGCCCGAGCCCCCTCTGGGGCCAACGTCCTGACTTTC
many	.	TRBV13	TRBJ1-3	CASSLKRQRRAYSGNTIYF	TGTGCCAGCAGCTTAAAACGACAGAGAAGAGCTTATTCTGGAAACACCATATATTTT
few	TRBD2	TRBV10-3	TRBJ2-7	CASRTGLAGGSEQYF	TGTGCCAGCAGAACAGGGCTGGCGGGAGGTAGCGAGCAGTACTTC
many	TRBD1	TRBV4-1	TRBJ1-2	CASSQDRDRRYLYGYTF	TGCGCCAGCAGCCAAGACCGGGACAGAAGATACCTCTATGGCTACACCTTC
many	TRBD1	TRBV9	TRBJ1-3	CASSGDRGLPSGNTIYF	TGTGCCAGCAGCGGCGACAGGGGCCTCCCCTCTGGAAACACCATATATTTT
many	.	TRBV12-3/TRBV12-4	TRBJ1-4	CASSSAAGLLFF	TGTGCCAGCAGTTCGGCCGCGGGATTGCTGTTTTTT
many	TRBD1	TRBV4-1	TRBJ1-3	CASSAPGQGNTIYF	TGCGCCAGCAGCGCCCCGGGACAGGGAAACACCATATATTTT
few	.	TRBV30	TRBJ2-3	CASIAASTDTQYF	TGTGCCTCTATAGCGGCTAGCACAGATACGCAGTATTTT
many	.	TRBV19	TRBJ1-5	CASSQGHDQPQHF	TGTGCCAGTAGTCAGGGGCACGATCAGCCCCAGCATTTT
many	TRBD1	TRBV7-9	TRBJ1-4	CASRLGQGDEKLFF	TGTGCCAGCAGACTGGGACAGGGGGATGAAAAACTGTTTTTT
few	TRBD1	TRBV30	TRBJ2-5	CAWSPGQGNQETQYF	TGTGCCTGGTCTCCGGGACAGGGGAACCAAGAGACCCAGTACTTC
many	TRBD2	TRBV4-2	TRBJ2-1	CASSQPTSGRRNEQFF	TGTGCCAGCAGCCAACCAACTAGCGGGAGAAGGAATGAGCAGTTCTTC
many	.	TRBV4-1	TRBJ1-5	CASSLKPGAGQPQHF	TGCGCCAGCAGCCTCAAGCCAGGGGCCGGTCAGCCCCAGCATTTT
few	.	TRBV28	TRBJ2-7	CASSFKTVREQYF	TGTGCCAGCAGTTTTAAGACAGTGCGCGAGCAGTACTTC
.	TRBD1	TRBV11-2	TRBJ2-7	CASSSAGQGASYEQYF	TGTGCCAGCAGTTCCGCGGGACAGGGGGCTTCCTACGAGCAGTACTTC
many	TRBD1	TRBV28	TRBJ2-3	CASSWDSSTDTQYF	TGTGCCAGCAGTTGGGACAGTAGCACAGATACGCAGTATTTT
many	.	TRBV9	TRBJ1-3	CASSRTNQKNTIYF	TGTGCCAGCAGTCGGACAAACCAGAAAAACACCATATATTTT
.	TRBD2	TRBV20-1	TRBJ2-1	CSAPTSGVRIF	TGCAGTGCCCCAACTAGCGGGGTGCGGATCTTC
few	TRBD2	TRBV24-1	TRBJ2-5	CATSDPRASGAPETQYF	TGTGCCACCAGTGATCCGCGGGCCAGCGGGGCTCCGGAGACCCAGTACTTC
many	TRBD2	TRBV9	TRBJ2-7	CASSVAGTSREQYF	TGTGCCAGCAGCGTCGCCGGGACTAGTCGCGAGCAGTACTTC
many	.	TRBV4-1	TRBJ1-2	CASSQDPRLGRTLYGYTF	TGCGCCAGCAGCCAAGATCCGCGTCTGGGGCGGACACTCTATGGCTACACCTTC
.	.	TRBV29-1	TRBJ2-5	CSVIPGLLRDPVIPRETQYF	TGCAGCGTTATTCCGGGACTGTTAAGAGACCCAGTAATCCCCCGAGAGACCCAGTACTTC
many	TRBD2	TRBV4-3	TRBJ2-7	CASSQSAGAGEQYF	TGCGCCAGCAGCCAATCAGCGGGGGCGGGGGAGCAGTACTTC
many	.	TRBV13	TRBJ1-3	CASSSSGLSSGNTIYF	TGTGCCAGCAGCTCCTCAGGGCTTTCCTCTGGAAACACCATATATTTT
few	.	TRBV12-3/TRBV12-4	TRBJ1-2	CASSRTELHNYGYTF	TGTGCCAGCAGTCGGACAGAACTCCATAACTATGGCTACACCTTC
many	.	TRBV5-1	TRBJ1-3	CASSLEGPNLSGNTIYF	TGCGCCAGCAGCTTGGAGGGTCCCAACCTCTCTGGAAACACCATATATTTT
.	.	TRBV29-1	TRBJ1-2	CSGALWGQDYGYTF	TGCAGCGGGGCTCTGTGGGGGCAGGACTATGGCTACACCTTC
many	TRBD1	TRBV6-2/TRBV6-3	TRBJ1-1	CASRGGQGGFEAFF	TGTGCCAGCAGGGGGGGACAGGGCGGGTTTGAAGCTTTCTTT
many	TRBD2	TRBV27	TRBJ2-2	CASSRTSGRTGELFF	TGTGCCAGCAGCCGAACTAGCGGGAGAACCGGGGAGCTGTTTTTT
many	.	TRBV4-2	TRBJ2-7	CASSQGDSVYEQYF	TGTGCCAGCAGCCAAGGGGACTCCGTGTACGAGCAGTACTTC
many	.	TRBV5-6	TRBJ1-2	CASSSYAGLGYGYTF	TGTGCCAGCAGCTCGTACGCGGGGCTGGGCTATGGCTACACCTTC
many	TRBD1	TRBV20-1	TRBJ1-2	CSARTGAGYTF	TGCAGTGCTAGAACAGGGGCCGGCTACACCTTC